A single sample gave rise to the 14 T cell receptor beta chains below, sequenced in a study of OX40 agonist ivuxolimab in advanced cancers. Some clones are missing from TCRdb's copy, which holds only in-frame ones; the method was immunoSEQ multiplex PCR. Among over 20,000 clones listed, 85% to 90% were seen once. This sample comprised CD4+ or CD8+ T cells sorted from blood, obtained in a trial of the OX40 agonist ivuxolimab. The receptors stem from an adult with an advanced solid tumor such as melanoma, head and neck, liver or kidney cancer.

Regarding this clone: Germline and junction disagree at one end, which may indicate a read error. J is TRBJ1-2 and V is TRBV7-9; D gene unclear. Germline assignment: CDR1 SEHNR and CDR2 FQNEAQ (reference sequence). The CDR3 has 8 residues. CDR3 loop: CASRLPPF. CDR3 DNA sequence: TGTGCCAGCCGCCTCCCCCCCTTC.

The CDR3 bases are TGTGCCAGCAGCCAAAGGAGCTCCTACGAGCAGTACTTC. This sequence encodes CASSQRSSYEQYF. This chain uses TRBV2 with TRBJ2-7; D is unclear. The CDR3 is 13 amino acids. Looked up from germline, CDR1 is SNHLY and CDR2 is FYNNEI. V was shortened by 6 bases and J by 0 bases, with 9 bases between the two germline ends.

J is TRBJ1-4 and V is TRBV27; D is unclear. From germline, CDR1 is MNHEY and CDR2 SMNVEV (reference sequence). CDR3 length equals 15 residues. Trimming cost V 3 bases and J 6 bases, with 14 bases left between them. Here the CDR3 DNA reads TGTGCCAGCAGTTTTTCTCCTCGCGCCTATGAAAAACTGTTTTTT. Protein: CASSFSPRAYEKLFF.

The chain carries TRBV6-5 and TRBJ2-7; TRBD2 is a possible D gene (5 bases). Germline V gene data show CDR1 as MNHEY and CDR2 as SVGAGI. V was shortened by 2 bases and J by 2 bases, with 10 bases between the two germline ends. This CDR3 has 14 amino acids. CDR3 loop: CASSYRDGAYEQYF. The CDR3 bases are TGTGCCAGCAGTTACCGAGACGGGGCCTACGAGCAGTACTTC.

The CDR3 sequence is CASSLYPTDTQYF. Here the CDR3 DNA reads TGTGCCAGCAGCTTATACCCCACAGATACGCAGTATTTT. This chain links TRBV7-3 with TRBJ2-3; D is unresolved. Germline V gives CDR1 SGHTA, CDR2 FQGTGA. The CDR3 extends over 13 amino acids. The V end lost 2 bases, the J end lost 2 bases, and 5 bases lay between the germline ends. Filled out from reference TRBV7-3 and TRBJ2-3, the complete variable domain reads GAGVSQTPSNKVTEKGKYVELRCDPISGHTALYWYRQSLGQGPEFLIYFQGTGAADDSGLPNDRFFAVRPEGSVSTLKIQRTERGDSAVYLCASSLYPTDTQYFGPGTRLTVL.

This clone was picked up a small number of times. V and J are TRBV7-9 and TRBJ2-1, with no clear D. Germline CDR1 reads SEHNR; CDR2 reads FQNEAQ (reference sequence). The V and J ends lost 8 bases and 2 bases respectively, with 16 bases between them. The CDR3 covers 15 residues. The CDR3 DNA reads as TGTGCCAGCCCTCTAGGAGAGGACCCCTACAATGAGCAGTTCTTC. Translated, it gives CASPLGEDPYNEQFF.

There are a few counts of this clone. The chain joins TRBV6-5 to TRBJ2-3; 8 nucleotides match TRBD1. In germline, CDR1 is MNHEY, CDR2 SVGAGI. The CDR3 is made up of 12 amino acids. The ends lost 6 bases at V and 8 bases at J; junction bases unmatched: 4. CDR3 DNA sequence: TGTGCCAGCAGCCCACAGGGGGGTACGCAGTATTTT. It specifies CASSPQGGTQYF.

This clone was observed a handful of times. The chain couples TRBV11-2 to TRBJ2-1, with 9 nucleotides matching TRBD2. Trimming took 3 bases from V and 8 from J; bases not matched to a gene: 14. There are 17 residues in the CDR3. Looked up from germline, CDR1 is SGHAT and CDR2 is FQNNGV. The CDR3: CASSFTVRGGPTDEQFF. The CDR3 DNA follows: TGTGCCAGCAGCTTTACCGTGCGGGGGGGGCCTACGGATGAGCAGTTCTTC.

CDR3 loop: CSVDHPGRETQYF. CDR3 DNA: TGCAGCGTTGATCATCCGGGGCGGGAGACCCAGTACTTC. The chain joins TRBV29-1 to TRBJ2-5; possibly TRBD1 or TRBD2 for D (5 bases each). Trimming pared 3 bases from V and 5 bases from J, leaving 13 bases between. CDR3 length equals 13 residues. Germline values: CDR1 SQVTM, CDR2 ANQGSEA.

The chain joins TRBV9 to TRBJ2-5; D call uncertain. The CDR3 runs to 15 residues. Per the germline V gene, CDR1 is SGDLS and CDR2 is YYNGEE. V was clipped by 4 bases and J by 2 bases, with 15 bases between them. CDR3 sequence reads: CASSLTQSKQETQYF. The CDR3 coding sequence is TGTGCCAGCAGCCTGACACAATCTAAACAAGAGACCCAGTACTTC.

V and J are TRBV6-1 and TRBJ2-1, with D perhaps matching TRBD1 (6 bases). Trimming took 7 bases from V and 9 from J, leaving 16 bases between them. The CDR3 runs 13 residues. The germline V gene has CDR1 MNHNS and CDR2 SASEGT. Here the CDR3 reads CASKTRTDSEQFF. DNA of the CDR3: TGTGCCAGCAAGACTCGGACAGACAGTGAGCAGTTCTTC.

This chain joins TRBV9 and TRBJ1-1; D unresolved. The CDR3 covers 16 residues. V was trimmed by 4 bases and J by 1 base, leaving 17 bases between them. CDR1 is SGDLS and CDR2 is YYNGEE in the germline V gene. CDR3 in DNA: TGTGCCAGCAGCACGAACTCGGGCCTGGAGAACACTGAAGCTTTCTTT. Protein: CASSTNSGLENTEAFF. Full variable domain (remainder filled in from reference TRBV9 and TRBJ1-1): DSGVTQTPKHLITATGQRVTLRCSPRSGDLSVYWYQQSLDQGLQFLIQYYNGEERAKGNILERFSAQQFPDLHSELNLSSLELGDSALYFCASSTNSGLENTEAFFGQGTRLTVV.

V gene TRBV13 combines with J gene TRBJ1-1; 11 bases are a match to TRBD1. Trimming took 5 bases from V and 0 from J; bases not matched to a gene: 5. CDR3 length: 16 residues. Germline assignment: CDR1 PRHDT and CDR2 FYEKMQ (reference sequence). As DNA, the CDR3 is TGTGCCAGCAGCCCCCGGGACAGGGGGTTGAACACTGAAGCTTTCTTT. Encoded protein: CASSPRDRGLNTEAFF.

V and J are TRBV9 and TRBJ1-1; a possible D gene is TRBD1 (6 bases). V was cut by 0 bases and J by 6 bases, with 9 bases left in between. CDR3 length equals 13 residues. Germline loops: CDR1 SGDLS, CDR2 YYNGEE. This chain's CDR3 is CASSVGQVAEAFF. Here the CDR3 DNA reads TGTGCCAGCAGCGTAGGACAGGTTGCTGAAGCTTTCTTT.